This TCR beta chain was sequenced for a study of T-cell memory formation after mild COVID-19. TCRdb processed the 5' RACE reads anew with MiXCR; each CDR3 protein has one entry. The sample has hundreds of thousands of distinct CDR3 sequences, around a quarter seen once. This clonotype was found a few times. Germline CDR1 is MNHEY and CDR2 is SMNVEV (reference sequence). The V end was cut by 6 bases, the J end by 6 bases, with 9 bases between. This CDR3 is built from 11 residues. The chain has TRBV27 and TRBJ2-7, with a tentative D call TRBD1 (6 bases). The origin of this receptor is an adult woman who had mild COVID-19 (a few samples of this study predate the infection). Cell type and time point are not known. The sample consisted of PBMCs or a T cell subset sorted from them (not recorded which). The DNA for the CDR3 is TGTGCCAGCAGACAGGGCCCCGAGCAGTACTTC. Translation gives CASRQGPEQYF.